The text below deals with one T cell receptor beta chain. Its antigen is unknown. This sample was included in a study of T cells in localized non-small cell lung cancer. Points from the study as a whole: The greatest T cell clonality was found in uninvolved adjacent lung (higher than in tumor). Out of the top 100 tumor clones, a median around 57 were seen in adjacent lung.

TCRdb's copy holds only in-frame clones and misses some; the assay was immunoSEQ multiplex PCR. The sample holds a few thousand clones, about 25% seen once. Specimen: normal lung tissue next to the tumor, collected before any cancer treatment. This TCR was sampled from a male donor older than 55 with stage II lung adenocarcinoma.

Here the CDR3 DNA reads TGTGCCAGCTCACCCCGGGACAGGAGCTCTGGAAACACCATATATTTT. It is translated as CASSPRDRSSGNTIYF. V is TRBV18 and J is TRBJ1-3; 8 nucleotides line up with TRBD1. Germline V gene sequence: CDR1 KGHSH, CDR2 LQKENI. The CDR3 is made up of 16 amino acids. Germline trimming cut 3 bases from V and 0 bases from J; bases unmatched to any gene: 4.